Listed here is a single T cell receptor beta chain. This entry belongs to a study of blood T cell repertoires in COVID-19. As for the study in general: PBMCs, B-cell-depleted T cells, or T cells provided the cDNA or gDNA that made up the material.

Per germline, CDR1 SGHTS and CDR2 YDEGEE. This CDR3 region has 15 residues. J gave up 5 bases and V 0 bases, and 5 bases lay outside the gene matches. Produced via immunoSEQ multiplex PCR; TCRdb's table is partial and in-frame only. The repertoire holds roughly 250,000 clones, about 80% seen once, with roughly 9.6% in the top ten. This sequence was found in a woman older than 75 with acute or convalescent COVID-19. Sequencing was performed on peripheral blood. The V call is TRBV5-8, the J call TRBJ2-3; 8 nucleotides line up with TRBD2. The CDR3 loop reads CASSLAQRGKDTQYF. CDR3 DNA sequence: TGTGCCAGCAGCTTGGCCCAGCGGGGGAAAGATACGCAGTATTTT.